This T cell receptor (beta chain) stems from a study of T cell clonotyping in hematopoietic cell transplantation. The repertoire was sequenced with immunoSEQ multiplex PCR; TCRdb's copy has only in-frame clones and lacks some. The sample consists of more than 9,500 clones, about 91% of them appearing once. This clone has just a few counts. The length of the CDR3 is 14 residues. Germline CDR1 SGHNT, CDR2 YYREEE (reference sequence). V shed 4 bases and J 7 bases; nucleotides not matched to a gene: 10. The chain is built from TRBV5-4 and TRBJ1-2, with 7 bases that match TRBD1. This sequence originates from a human donor who either received an allogeneic hematopoietic cell transplant for a myeloid malignancy or was a related donor (not recorded which). Some clones in this sample may be carry-over from other donors' samples. Source material: peripheral blood mononuclear cells. CDR3 DNA: TGTGCCAGCAGCGTCGGGACAGACCTCTTTGGCTACACCTTC. It is translated as CASSVGTDLFGYTF. Combining the CDR3 with reference TRBV5-4 and TRBJ1-2 gives the whole variable domain ETGVTQSPTHLIKTRGQQVTLRCSSQSGHNTVSWYQQALGQGPQFIFQYYREEENGRGNFPPRFSGLQFPNYSSELNVNALELDDSALYLCASSVGTDLFGYTFGSGTRLTVV.